The T cell receptor (beta chain) described here comes from a study of molecular identifiers for immune sequencing clone quantification. Study-level points and caveats: Identical TCR molecules that share a barcode could lead to an underestimation of highly expanded clone sizes.

As concerns this clonotype: The target antigen is unknown.

J lost 5 bases, V lost 4 bases, and 10 bases had no gene match. CDR3 size: 14 residues. CDR1 and CDR2 (germline): SQVTM, ANQGSEA. Each CDR3 protein gets one entry after TCRdb re-called the PCR reads with MiXCR. This table has more than 95,000 distinct CDR3 sequences, roughly a quarter appearing once. Material: naive CD8+ T cells from blood, with Jurkat cell RNA spiked in. Subset: FACS-sorted CD8+CD4-CCR7+CD45RA+ naive T cells. The clonotype was recovered from a human donor in good health. Some libraries in this study had Jurkat cell RNA spiked in. This chain joins TRBV29-1 and TRBJ2-7, with 8 bases matching TRBD1. This CDR3 is CSVGRQGNIDEQYF. CDR3 in DNA: TGCAGCGTTGGCAGACAGGGGAACATCGACGAGCAGTACTTC.